This T cell receptor (beta chain) stems from a study of shared clonotypes between healthy human individuals. Study results and caveats: The low donor count limited represented genetic and exposure-history diversity. Compared with clonotypes that all four donors shared, non-shared clonotypes had lower generation probabilities.

A note on this clone: What it binds is unknown.

The germline V gene encodes CDR1 SGDLS and CDR2 YYNGEE. This CDR3 has 13 residues. V lost 4 bases, J lost 3 bases, and 11 bases lay in between. TCRdb's table, derived via immunoSEQ multiplex PCR, lists solely in-frame clones and lacks some. The data show millions of clones, roughly 94% seen once. Only Caucasian adults living in Nashville, Tennessee made up the donor group. Sequenced material: naive CD4+ T cells sorted from blood. Subset given: CD45RA+ positively selected. The TCR sequence derives from a man younger than 35 in good health. V gene TRBV9 combines with J gene TRBJ2-7; tentative D call: TRBD1 (5 bases). CDR3 nucleotides: TGTGCCAGCAGCTTAAGCGACAGCTACGAGCAGTACTTC. Translating gives CASSLSDSYEQYF. Together with reference TRBV9 and TRBJ2-7, the CDR3 gives the full variable domain: DSGVTQTPKHLITATGQRVTLRCSPRSGDLSVYWYQQSLDQGLQFLIQYYNGEERAKGNILERFSAQQFPDLHSELNLSSLELGDSALYFCASSLSDSYEQYFGPGTRLTVT.